The clone carrying this T cell receptor beta chain has a handful of counts. The CDR3 contains 13 residues. V lost 6 bases, J lost 4 bases, and 13 bases lay in between. The germline V gene has CDR1 LNHDA and CDR2 SQIVND (reference sequence). TCRdb's table, derived via immunoSEQ multiplex PCR, lists solely in-frame clones and lacks some. The data contain about 250,000 clones, roughly 85% of them seen just once; the ten biggest clones take up around 3.3%. These data originate in a study of blood T cell repertoires in COVID-19. The rearrangement uses TRBV19 and TRBJ2-7, with D possibly being TRBD1 (6 bases). Sequences were obtained from peripheral blood. The TCR sequence derives from a man between 18 and 29 years old with active or convalescent COVID-19. DNA for the CDR3: TGTGCCAGTAGGTACAGGGAAACTTACGAGCAGTACTTC. This codes for CASRYRETYEQYF.